Here is one T cell receptor beta chain with its context. The assay was immunoSEQ multiplex PCR, and TCRdb's table has in-frame clones only and misses some. The sample comprises about 50,000 clones, roughly 84% of which are singletons, and less than 10% rests with the top ten. The data were obtained in a study of blood T cell repertoires in COVID-19. In the study overall: Samples of COVID-19 (acute and convalescent) were obtained from the United States, Italy and Spain. T cells, B-cell-depleted T cells, or PBMCs provided the cDNA or gDNA that served as material.

The junction had 7 bases not matched to a gene; V was cut back by 6 bases and J by 8 bases. There are 13 residues in the CDR3. Germline lookup yields CDR1 MNHEY and CDR2 SVGAGI. The sequence came from a human donor in a cohort sampled during active COVID-19. The chain recombines TRBV6-5 with TRBJ1-2; 9 bases are shared with TRBD1. The specimen sequenced was peripheral blood. Here the CDR3 DNA reads TGTGCCAGCAGCGTCAGGACAGGGGAAGGCTACACCTTC. Translating it yields CASSVRTGEGYTF.